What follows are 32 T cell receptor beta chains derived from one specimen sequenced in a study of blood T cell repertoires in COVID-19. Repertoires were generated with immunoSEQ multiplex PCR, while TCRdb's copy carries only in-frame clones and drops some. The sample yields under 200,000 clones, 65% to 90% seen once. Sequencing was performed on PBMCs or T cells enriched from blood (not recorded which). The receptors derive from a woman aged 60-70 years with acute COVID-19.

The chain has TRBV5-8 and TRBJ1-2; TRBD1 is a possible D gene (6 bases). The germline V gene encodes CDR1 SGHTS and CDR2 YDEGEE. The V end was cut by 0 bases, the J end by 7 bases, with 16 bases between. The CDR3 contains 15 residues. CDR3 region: CASSLAWEGGSGYTF. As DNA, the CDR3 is TGTGCCAGCAGCTTGGCCTGGGAAGGGGGAAGTGGCTACACCTTC.

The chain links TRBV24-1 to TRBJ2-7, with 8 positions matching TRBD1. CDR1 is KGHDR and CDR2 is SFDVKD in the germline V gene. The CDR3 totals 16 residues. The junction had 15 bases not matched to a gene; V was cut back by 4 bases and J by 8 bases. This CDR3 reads CATSDPNGTGFFKQYV. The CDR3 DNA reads TGTGCCACCAGTGACCCAAACGGGACAGGTTTTTTTAAGCAGTACGTC.

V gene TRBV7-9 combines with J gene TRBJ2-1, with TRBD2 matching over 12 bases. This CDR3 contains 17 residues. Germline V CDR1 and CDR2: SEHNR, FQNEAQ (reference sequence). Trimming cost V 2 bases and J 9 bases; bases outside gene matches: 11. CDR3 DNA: TGTGCCAGCAGCTTATCACAGTTTCTAGCGGGAGGGGCTGAGCAGTTCTTC. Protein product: CASSLSQFLAGGAEQFF.

The CDR3 here is CATSDTGTPFSTNEKLFF. CDR3 DNA: TGTGCCACCAGTGATACCGGGACACCATTCTCAACTAATGAAAAACTGTTTTTT. This chain connects TRBV24-1 to TRBJ1-4; D may be TRBD1 (6 bases). Germline V gene lookup returns CDR1 KGHDR and CDR2 SFDVKD. The CDR3 length is 18 residues. V was clipped by 3 bases and J by 0 bases, with 16 bases between them.

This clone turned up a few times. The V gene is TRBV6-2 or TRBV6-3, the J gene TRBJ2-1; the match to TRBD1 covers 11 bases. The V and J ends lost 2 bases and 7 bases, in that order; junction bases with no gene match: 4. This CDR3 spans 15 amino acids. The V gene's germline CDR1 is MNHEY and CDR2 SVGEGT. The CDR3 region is CASSYRGTGGNEQFF. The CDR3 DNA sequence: TGTGCCAGCAGTTACCGTGGGACAGGGGGGAATGAGCAGTTCTTC.

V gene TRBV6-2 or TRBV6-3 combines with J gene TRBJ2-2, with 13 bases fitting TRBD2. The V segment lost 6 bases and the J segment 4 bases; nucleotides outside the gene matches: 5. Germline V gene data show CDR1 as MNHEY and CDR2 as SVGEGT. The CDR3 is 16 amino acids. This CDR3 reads CASSGGLAGTTGELFF. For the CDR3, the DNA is TGTGCCAGCAGCGGGGGACTAGCGGGGACCACCGGGGAGCTGTTTTTT.

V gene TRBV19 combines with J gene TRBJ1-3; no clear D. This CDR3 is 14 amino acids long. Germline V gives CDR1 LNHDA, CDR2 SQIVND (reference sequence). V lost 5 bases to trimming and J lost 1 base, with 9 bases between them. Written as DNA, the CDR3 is TGTGCCAGTAGTGTTCTGGCATCTGGAAACACCATATATTTT. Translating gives CASSVLASGNTIYF. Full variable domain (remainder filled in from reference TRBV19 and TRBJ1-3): DGGITQSPKYLFRKEGQNVTLSCEQNLNHDAMYWYRQDPGQGLRLIYYSQIVNDFQKGDIAEGYSVSREKKESFPLTVTSAQKNPTAFYLCASSVLASGNTIYFGEGSWLTVV.

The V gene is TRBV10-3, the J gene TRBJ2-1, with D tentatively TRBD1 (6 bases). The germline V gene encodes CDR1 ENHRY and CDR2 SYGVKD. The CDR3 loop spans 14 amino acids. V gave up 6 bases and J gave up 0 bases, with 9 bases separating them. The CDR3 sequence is CAIRQDSSYNEQFF. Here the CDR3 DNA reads TGTGCCATCAGACAGGACAGCTCCTACAATGAGCAGTTCTTC.

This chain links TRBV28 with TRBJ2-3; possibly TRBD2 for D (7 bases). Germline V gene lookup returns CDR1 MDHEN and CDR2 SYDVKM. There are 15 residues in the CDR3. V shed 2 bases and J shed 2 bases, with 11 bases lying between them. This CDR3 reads CASSLGGAITDTQYF. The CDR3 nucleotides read TGTGCCAGCAGTTTAGGGGGGGCCATCACAGATACGCAGTATTTT.

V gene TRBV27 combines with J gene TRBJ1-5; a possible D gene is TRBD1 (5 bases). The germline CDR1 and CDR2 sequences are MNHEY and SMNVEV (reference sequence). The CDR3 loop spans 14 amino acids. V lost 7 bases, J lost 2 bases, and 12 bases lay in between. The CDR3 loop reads CASNSRGGNQPQHF. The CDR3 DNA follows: TGTGCCAGCAACTCGCGGGGGGGCAATCAGCCCCAGCATTTT.

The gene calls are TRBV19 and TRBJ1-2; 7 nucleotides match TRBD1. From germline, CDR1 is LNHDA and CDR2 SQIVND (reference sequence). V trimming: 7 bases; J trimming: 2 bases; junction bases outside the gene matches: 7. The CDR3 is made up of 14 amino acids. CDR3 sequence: CASTPRGENYGYTF. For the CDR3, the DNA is TGTGCCAGTACCCCCAGGGGGGAAAACTATGGCTACACCTTC.

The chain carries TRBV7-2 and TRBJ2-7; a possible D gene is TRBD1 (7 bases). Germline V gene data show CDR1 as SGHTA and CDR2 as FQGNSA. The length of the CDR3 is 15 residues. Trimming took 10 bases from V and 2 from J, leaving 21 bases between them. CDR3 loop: CATSQEGALTYEQYF. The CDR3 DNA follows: TGTGCCACCTCTCAGGAGGGGGCGCTCACCTACGAGCAGTACTTC.

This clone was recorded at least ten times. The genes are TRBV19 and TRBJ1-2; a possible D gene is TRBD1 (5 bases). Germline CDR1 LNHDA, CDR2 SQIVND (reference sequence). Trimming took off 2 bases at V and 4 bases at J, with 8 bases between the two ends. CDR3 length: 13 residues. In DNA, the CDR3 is TGTGCCAGTAGTATAAACAGGCTCTATGGCTACACCTTC. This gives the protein CASSINRLYGYTF.

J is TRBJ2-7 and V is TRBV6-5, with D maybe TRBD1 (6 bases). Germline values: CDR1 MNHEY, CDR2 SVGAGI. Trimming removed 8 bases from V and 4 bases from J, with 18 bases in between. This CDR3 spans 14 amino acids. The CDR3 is CASGPRDKLYEQYF. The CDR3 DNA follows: TGTGCCAGCGGGCCCCGGGACAAGCTTTACGAGCAGTACTTC.

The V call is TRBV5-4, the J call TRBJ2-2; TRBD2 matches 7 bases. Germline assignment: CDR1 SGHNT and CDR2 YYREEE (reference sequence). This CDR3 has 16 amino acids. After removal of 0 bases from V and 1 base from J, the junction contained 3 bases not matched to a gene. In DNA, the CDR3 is TGTGCCAGCAGCTTGGGTTCGGGGGGGAACACCGGGGAGCTGTTTTTT. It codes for CASSLGSGGNTGELFF.

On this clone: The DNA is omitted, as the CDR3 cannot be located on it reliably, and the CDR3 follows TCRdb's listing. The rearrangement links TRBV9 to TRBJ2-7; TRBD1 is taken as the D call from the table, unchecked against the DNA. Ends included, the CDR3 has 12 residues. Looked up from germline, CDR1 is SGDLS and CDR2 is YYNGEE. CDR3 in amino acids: CASSVGTGSAKV.

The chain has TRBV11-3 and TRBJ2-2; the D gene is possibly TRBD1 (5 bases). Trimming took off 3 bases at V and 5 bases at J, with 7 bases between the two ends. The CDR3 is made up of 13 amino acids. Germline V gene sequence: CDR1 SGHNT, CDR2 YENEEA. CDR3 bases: TGTGCCAGCAGCTTGCAGGGTACCGGGGAGCTGTTTTTT. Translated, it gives CASSLQGTGELFF.

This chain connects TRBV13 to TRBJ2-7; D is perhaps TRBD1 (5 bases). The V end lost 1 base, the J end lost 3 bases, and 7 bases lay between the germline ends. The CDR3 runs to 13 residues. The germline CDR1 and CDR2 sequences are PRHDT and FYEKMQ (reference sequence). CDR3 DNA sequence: TGTGCCAGCAGCTTAGTAGGGGTCTACGAGCAGTACTTC. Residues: CASSLVGVYEQYF. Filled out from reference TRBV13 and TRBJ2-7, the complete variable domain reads AAGVIQSPRHLIKEKRETATLKCYPIPRHDTVYWYQQGPGQDPQFLISFYEKMQSDKGSIPDRFSAQQFSDYHSELNMSSLELGDSALYFCASSLVGVYEQYFGPGTRLTVT.

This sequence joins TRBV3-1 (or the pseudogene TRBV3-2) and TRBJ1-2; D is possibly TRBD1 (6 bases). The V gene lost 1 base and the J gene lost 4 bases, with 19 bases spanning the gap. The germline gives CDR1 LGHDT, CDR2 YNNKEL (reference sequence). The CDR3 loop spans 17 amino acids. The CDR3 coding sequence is TGTGCCAGCAGCCAAGTCGGCGGGCAGACAGGTTCCTATGGCTACACCTTC. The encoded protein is CASSQVGGQTGSYGYTF.

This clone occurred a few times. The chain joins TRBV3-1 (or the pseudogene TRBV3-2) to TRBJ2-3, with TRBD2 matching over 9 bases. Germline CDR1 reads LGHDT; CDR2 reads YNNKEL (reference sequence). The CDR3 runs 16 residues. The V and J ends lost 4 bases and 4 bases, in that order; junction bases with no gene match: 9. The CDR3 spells CASSPSSGTGPDTQYF. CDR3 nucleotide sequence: TGTGCCAGCAGCCCTTCTAGCGGGACGGGCCCAGATACGCAGTATTTT.

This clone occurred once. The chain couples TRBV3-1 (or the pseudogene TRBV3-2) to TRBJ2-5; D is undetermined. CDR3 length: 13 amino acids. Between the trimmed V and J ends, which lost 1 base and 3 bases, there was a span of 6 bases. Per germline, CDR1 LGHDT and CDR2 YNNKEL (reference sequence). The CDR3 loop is CASSQGAEETQYF. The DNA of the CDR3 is TGTGCCAGCAGCCAAGGTGCGGAAGAGACCCAGTACTTC.

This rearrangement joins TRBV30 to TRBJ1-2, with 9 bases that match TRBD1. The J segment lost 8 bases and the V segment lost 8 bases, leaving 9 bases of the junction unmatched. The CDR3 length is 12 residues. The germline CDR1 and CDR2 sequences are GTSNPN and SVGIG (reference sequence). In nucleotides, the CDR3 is TGTGCCGGACGGACAGGGGATTCGGGCTACACCTTC. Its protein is CAGRTGDSGYTF.

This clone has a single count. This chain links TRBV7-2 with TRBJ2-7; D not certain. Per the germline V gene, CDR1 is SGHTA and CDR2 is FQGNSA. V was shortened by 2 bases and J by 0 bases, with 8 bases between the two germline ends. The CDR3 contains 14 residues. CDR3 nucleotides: TGTGCCAGCAGCTTATCGGCGGCCTCCTACGAGCAGTACGTC. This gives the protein CASSLSAASYEQYV.

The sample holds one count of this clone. For the CDR3, the DNA is TGTGCCAGCAGTTTACTCCCGGGACTAGCGGGAGGTCGCACAGATACGCAGTATTTT. Its protein product is CASSLLPGLAGGRTDTQYF. The gene calls are TRBV5-4 and TRBJ2-3; TRBD2 aligns across 15 bases. CDR1 and CDR2 from the germline V gene are SGHNT and YYREEE (reference sequence). Trimming at V came to 5 bases and at J to 1 base, leaving 11 bases not matched to a gene. The CDR3 consists of 19 residues.

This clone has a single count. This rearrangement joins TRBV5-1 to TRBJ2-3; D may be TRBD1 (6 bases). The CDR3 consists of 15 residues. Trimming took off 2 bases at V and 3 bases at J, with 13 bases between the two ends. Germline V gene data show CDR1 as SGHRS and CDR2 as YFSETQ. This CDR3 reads CASSLQVTGTDTQYF. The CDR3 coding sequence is TGCGCCAGCAGCTTACAGGTTACAGGGACAGATACGCAGTATTTT.

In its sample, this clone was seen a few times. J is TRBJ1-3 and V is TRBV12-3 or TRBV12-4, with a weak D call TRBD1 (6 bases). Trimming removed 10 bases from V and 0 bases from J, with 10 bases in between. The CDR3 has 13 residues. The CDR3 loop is CATSQGSGNTIYF. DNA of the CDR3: TGTGCCACCTCACAGGGCTCTGGAAACACCATATATTTT.

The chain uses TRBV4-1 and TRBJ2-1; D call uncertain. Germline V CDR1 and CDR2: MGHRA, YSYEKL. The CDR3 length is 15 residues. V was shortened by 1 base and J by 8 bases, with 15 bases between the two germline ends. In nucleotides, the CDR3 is TGCGCCAGCAGCCAAGTTAGCCATCCTGGTGATGAGCAGTTCTTC. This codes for CASSQVSHPGDEQFF.

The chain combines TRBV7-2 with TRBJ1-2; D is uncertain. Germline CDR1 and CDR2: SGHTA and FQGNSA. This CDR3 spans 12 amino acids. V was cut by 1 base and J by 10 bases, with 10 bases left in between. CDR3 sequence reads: CASSLGSTNYTF. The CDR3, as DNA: TGTGCCAGCAGCTTAGGATCGACTAACTACACCTTC.

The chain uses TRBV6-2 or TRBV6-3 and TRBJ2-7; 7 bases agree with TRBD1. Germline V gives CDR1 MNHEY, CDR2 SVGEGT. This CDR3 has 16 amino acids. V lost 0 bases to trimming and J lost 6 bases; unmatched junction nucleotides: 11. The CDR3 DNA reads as TGTGCCAGCAGTTACTCGTTGGACAGGCCCGTCAGCGAGCAGTACTTC. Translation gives CASSYSLDRPVSEQYF.

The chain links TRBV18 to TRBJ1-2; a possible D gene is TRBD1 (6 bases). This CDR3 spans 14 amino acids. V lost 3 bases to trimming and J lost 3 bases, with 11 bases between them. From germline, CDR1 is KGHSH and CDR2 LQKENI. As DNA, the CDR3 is TGTGCCAGCTCACCTGAAAACAGGGACTATGGCTACACCTTC. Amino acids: CASSPENRDYGYTF.

The CDR3 DNA reads as TGCGCCAGCAGTGTCCAGGGGGTCACTGAAGCTTTCTTT. Its protein is CASSVQGVTEAFF. V is TRBV10-2 and J is TRBJ1-1; 7 bases are shared with TRBD1. The CDR3 is made up of 13 amino acids. The germline CDR1 and CDR2 sequences are WSHSY and SAAADI. Trimming removed 4 bases from V and 4 bases from J; junction bases left unmatched: 3.

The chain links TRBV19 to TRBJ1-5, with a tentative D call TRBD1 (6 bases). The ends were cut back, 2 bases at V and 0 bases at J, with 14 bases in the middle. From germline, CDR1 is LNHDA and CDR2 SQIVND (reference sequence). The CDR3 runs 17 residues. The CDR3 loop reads CASSISRRTDSNQPQHF. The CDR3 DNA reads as TGTGCCAGTAGTATATCCCGACGGACAGATAGCAATCAGCCCCAGCATTTT.